This TCR beta chain was obtained from a study of a mutant IDH1 vaccine in newly diagnosed glioma (dated by TCRdb to the early 2020s). As for the study more broadly: Patients received eight vaccinations in weeks 1, 3, 5, 7, 11, 15, 19 and 23, corresponding to visits V03 through V10. Vaccination was initiated 4-6 weeks after radiotherapy alone, or concurrently with temozolomide cycles in the chemotherapy-containing groups. Prior to enrollment, patients had been given standard therapy consisting of radiotherapy alone, temozolomide alone, or radiochemotherapy with temozolomide, with the combination given to most patients. Peripheral blood samples were drawn at six visits, namely V03 (baseline), V05, V07, V10, V12 and V13. Of the 25 to 40 patients who were treated, around 60% were male and about 40% were female, and the mean age was about 37 years. Longitudinal TCRB deep sequencing was done for some 25 treated patients, wherever samples were available for exploratory analyses. Beyond this particular receptor, the publication reports: No apparent relationship was observed between pseudoprogression and alterations in the top peripheral T cell clonotypes detected by TCRB sequencing. Vaccine-induced immune responses across multiple MHC alleles were detected in approximately 94% of patients. The authors noted that analyses of patient blood samples could not be reproduced because of sample limitations. Selection of PBMC samples for TCRB deep sequencing was based on availability.

This clone was detected only once. Its specific antigen is unknown. Base qualities were left out, and no much larger clone turns up one base away. Interpreted using the paper, the time point label stands for: week 11, during vaccination. Each vaccine dose, consisting of 300 ug of a 20-mer mutant IDH1 peptide in Montanide, was administered subcutaneously with topical imiquimod. All donors had newly diagnosed IDH1-mutant astrocytomas of WHO grade 3 or 4 that showed loss of nuclear ATRX. The samples were drawn from NOA16, a multicentre, single-arm, open-label phase I trial in Germany that tested a mutant IDH1 peptide vaccine in humans for the first time. Genomic DNA for TCRB sequencing was isolated from EDTA blood with the DNeasy Blood and Tissue Kit. To prepare the library, the immunoSEQ multiplex PCR assay was applied. Rearranged TCR beta chain sequences were amplified with the hsTCRB Kit following the manufacturer's protocol. TCRB libraries were sequenced on an Illumina MiSeq. Under the source paper's analysis protocol: Demultiplexing, trimming and gene mapping were performed with the kit vendor's proprietary platform. The immuneACCESS repertoire file appears here via TCRdb, limited to in-frame rearrangements. These files lack a portion of the clones; in checked studies, under half of the deficit traces to unresolved V genes, and the cause of the others is not known. V, J and clone size derive from that table, while D and trimming were established from the DNA sequence. The table for this sample lists about 130,000 clones; 80% of them were counted only once. The top ten clonotypes cover less than 7% of the sample.

This clonotype was obtained from a man aged 35 to 55 with glioma. Sequences were derived from PBMCs, sampled from a glioma patient whose treatment included an IDH1 peptide vaccine.

CDR3 region: CASLQRGRNNSPLHF. Read as DNA, the sequence is TGTGCCAGCCTCCAAAGGGGCAGGAATAATTCACCCCTCCACTTT. The sequence is built from TRBV25-1 and TRBJ1-6; the D segment could be TRBD1, given 5 matching bases. From cysteine to phenylalanine, the CDR3 is 15 amino acids long. The sequence is cut down to CDR3 DNA, 45 bases in frame from base 1. From the germline V gene, CDR1 is MGHDK and CDR2 is SYGVNS. V gives up 8 bases and J gives up 5 bases, and the segment between their germline ends measures 16 bases. With the rest looked up from the reference TRBV25-1 and TRBJ1-6 genes rather than sequenced, the full variable domain is EADIYQTPRYLVIGTGKKITLECSQTMGHDKMYWYQQDPGMELHLIHYSYGVNSTEKGDLSSESTVSRIRTEHFPLTLESARPSHTSQYLCASLQRGRNNSPLHFGNGTRLTVT.